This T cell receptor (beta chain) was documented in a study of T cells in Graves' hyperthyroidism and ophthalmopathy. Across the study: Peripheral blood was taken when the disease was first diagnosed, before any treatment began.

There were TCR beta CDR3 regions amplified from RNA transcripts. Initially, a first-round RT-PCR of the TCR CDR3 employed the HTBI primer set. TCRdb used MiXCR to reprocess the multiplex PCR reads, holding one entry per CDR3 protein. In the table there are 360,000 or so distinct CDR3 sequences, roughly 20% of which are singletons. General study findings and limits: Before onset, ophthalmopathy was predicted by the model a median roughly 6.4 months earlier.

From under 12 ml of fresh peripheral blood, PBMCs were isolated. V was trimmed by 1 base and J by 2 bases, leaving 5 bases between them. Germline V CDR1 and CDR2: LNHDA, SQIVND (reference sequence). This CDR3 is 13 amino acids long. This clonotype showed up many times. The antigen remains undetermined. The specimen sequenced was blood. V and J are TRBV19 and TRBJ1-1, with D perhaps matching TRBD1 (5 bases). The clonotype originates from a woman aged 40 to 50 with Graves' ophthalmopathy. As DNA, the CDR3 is TGTGCCAGTAGTATAGGGACAAACACTGAAGCTTTCTTT. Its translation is CASSIGTNTEAFF.